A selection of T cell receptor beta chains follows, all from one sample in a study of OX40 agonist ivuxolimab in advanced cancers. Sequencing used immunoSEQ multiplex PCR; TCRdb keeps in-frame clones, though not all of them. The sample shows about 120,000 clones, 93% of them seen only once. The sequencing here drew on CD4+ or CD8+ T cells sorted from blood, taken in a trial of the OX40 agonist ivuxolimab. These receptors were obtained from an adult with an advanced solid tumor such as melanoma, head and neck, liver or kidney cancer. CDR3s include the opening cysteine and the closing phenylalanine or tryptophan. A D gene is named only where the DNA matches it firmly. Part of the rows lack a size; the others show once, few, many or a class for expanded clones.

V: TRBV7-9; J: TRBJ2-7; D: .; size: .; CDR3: CASSFIGTSSEQYF; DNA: TGTGCCAGCAGCTTTATCGGGACCTCTTCCGAGCAGTACTTC
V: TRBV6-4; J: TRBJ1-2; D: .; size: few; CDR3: CASSDGEGGYTF; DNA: TGTGCCAGCAGTGACGGGGAGGGTGGCTACACCTTC
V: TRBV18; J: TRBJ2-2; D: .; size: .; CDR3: CASSPSGTSNTGELFF; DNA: TGTGCCAGCTCACCCTCCGGGACCTCGAACACCGGGGAGCTGTTTTTT
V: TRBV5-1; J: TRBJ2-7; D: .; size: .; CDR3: CASSLSRFRHYEQYF; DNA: TGCGCCAGCAGCTTGAGCAGGTTCAGGCACTACGAGCAGTACTTC
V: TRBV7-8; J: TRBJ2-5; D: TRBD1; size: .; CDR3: CASSPGPGQGDQETQYF; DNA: TGTGCCAGCAGCCCAGGACCGGGACAGGGGGACCAAGAGACCCAGTACTTC
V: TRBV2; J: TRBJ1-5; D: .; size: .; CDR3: CASSERETYSNQPQHF; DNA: TGTGCCAGCAGTGAAAGGGAGACTTATAGCAATCAGCCCCAGCATTTT
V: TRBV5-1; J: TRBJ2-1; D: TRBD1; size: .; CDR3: CASSWGSGQGSNEQFF; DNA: TGCGCCAGCAGCTGGGGGTCGGGACAGGGTTCCAATGAGCAGTTCTTC
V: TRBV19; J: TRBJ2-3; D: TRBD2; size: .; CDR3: CASSRLAGTTDTQYF; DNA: TGTGCCAGTAGTAGGCTAGCGGGAACCACAGATACGCAGTATTTT
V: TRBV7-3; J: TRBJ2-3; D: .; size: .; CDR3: CASSPNVGGGTDTQYF; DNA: TGTGCCAGCAGCCCAAATGTCGGAGGGGGCACAGATACGCAGTATTTT
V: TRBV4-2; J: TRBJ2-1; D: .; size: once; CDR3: CASSQETGHQRRDEQFF; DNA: TGTGCCAGCAGCCAAGAAACAGGCCACCAGCGAAGGGATGAGCAGTTCTTC
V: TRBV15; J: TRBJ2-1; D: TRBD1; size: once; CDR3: CATSETGLGVQFF; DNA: TGTGCCACCAGCGAGACAGGGCTCGGGGTGCAGTTCTTC
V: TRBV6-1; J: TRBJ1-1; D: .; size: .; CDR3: CASIRAQNTEAFF; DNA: TGTGCCAGCATTAGGGCCCAAAACACTGAAGCTTTCTTT
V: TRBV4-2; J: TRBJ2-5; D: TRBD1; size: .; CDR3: CASSQAGQGGETQYF; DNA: TGTGCCAGCAGCCAAGCTGGACAGGGCGGGGAGACCCAGTACTTC
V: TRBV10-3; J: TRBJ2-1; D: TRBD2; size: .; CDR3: CAISESLAGAVNEQFF; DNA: TGTGCCATCAGTGAGTCCCTAGCGGGAGCTGTCAATGAGCAGTTCTTC
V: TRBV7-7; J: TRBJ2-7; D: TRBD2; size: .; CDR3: CASRTSGRRAYEQYF; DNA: TGTGCCAGCCGTACTAGCGGGAGGAGGGCCTACGAGCAGTACTTC
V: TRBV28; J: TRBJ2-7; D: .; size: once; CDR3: CASSNQGGAWEQYF; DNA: TGTGCCAGCAGCAATCAGGGGGGGGCTTGGGAGCAGTACTTC
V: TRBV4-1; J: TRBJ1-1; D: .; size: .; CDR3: CASSQGVVRGGTEAFF; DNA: TGCGCCAGCAGCCAAGGGGTAGTCCGAGGGGGAACTGAAGCTTTCTTT
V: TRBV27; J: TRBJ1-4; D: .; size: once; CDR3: CASSSILTGRNEKLFF; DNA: TGTGCCAGCAGCTCTATATTGACAGGACGTAATGAAAAACTGTTTTTT
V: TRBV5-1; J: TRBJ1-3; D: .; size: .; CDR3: CASREGNTIYF; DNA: TGCGCCAGCAGGGAGGGAAACACCATATATTTT
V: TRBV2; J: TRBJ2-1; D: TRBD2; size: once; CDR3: CASITSGGVNNEQFF; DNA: TGTGCCAGCATCACTAGCGGGGGGGTTAACAATGAGCAGTTCTTC
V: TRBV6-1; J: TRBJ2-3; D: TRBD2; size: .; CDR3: CASSELAASTDTQYF; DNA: TGTGCCAGCAGTGAACTAGCGGCTAGCACAGATACGCAGTATTTT
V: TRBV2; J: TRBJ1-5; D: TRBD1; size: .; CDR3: CASSEKGRGKGQPQHF; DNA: TGTGCCAGCAGTGAAAAGGGCAGGGGGAAGGGTCAGCCCCAGCATTTT
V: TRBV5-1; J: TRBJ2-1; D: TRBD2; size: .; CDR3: CASSPSGNGEQFF; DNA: TGCGCCAGCAGCCCTAGCGGGAATGGTGAGCAGTTCTTC
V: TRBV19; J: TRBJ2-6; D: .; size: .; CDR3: CASSTGLSGANVLTF; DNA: TGTGCCAGTAGTACCGGGCTCTCTGGGGCCAACGTCCTGACTTTC
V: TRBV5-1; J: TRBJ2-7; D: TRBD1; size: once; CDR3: CASSSPGQGYEQYF; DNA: TGCGCCAGCAGCTCGCCGGGACAGGGCTACGAGCAGTACTTC
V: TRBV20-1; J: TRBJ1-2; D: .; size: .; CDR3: CSVLSDYGYTF; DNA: TGCAGTGTCCTCAGTGACTATGGCTACACCTTC
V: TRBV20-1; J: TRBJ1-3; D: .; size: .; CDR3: CSATRKDTIYF; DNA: TGCAGTGCTACTAGAAAGGATACCATATATTTT
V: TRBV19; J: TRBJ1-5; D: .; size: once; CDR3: CASMSGIYSNQPQHF; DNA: TGTGCCAGTATGTCAGGGATTTATAGCAATCAGCCCCAGCATTTT
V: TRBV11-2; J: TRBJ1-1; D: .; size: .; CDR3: CASSLVRGHTEAFF; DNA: TGTGCCAGCAGCTTAGTCCGAGGACACACTGAAGCTTTCTTT
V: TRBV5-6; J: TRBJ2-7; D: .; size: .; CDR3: CASSLSGVRSYEQYF; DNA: TGTGCCAGCAGCTTGTCAGGGGTTCGGTCCTACGAGCAGTACTTC
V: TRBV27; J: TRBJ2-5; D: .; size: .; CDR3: CASNQQETQYF; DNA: TGTGCCAGCAACCAACAAGAGACCCAGTACTTC
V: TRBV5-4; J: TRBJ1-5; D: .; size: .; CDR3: CASSVQGNNQPQHF; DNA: TGTGCCAGCAGCGTTCAGGGAAACAATCAGCCCCAGCATTTT
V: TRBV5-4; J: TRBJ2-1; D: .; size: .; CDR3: CASSLGALVGSYNEQFF; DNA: TGTGCCAGCAGCTTGGGGGCTTTGGTGGGCTCCTACAATGAGCAGTTCTTC
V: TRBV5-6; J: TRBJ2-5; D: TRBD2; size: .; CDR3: CASSHRTSGRIRQETQYF; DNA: TGTGCCAGCAGCCACAGGACTAGCGGGAGAATACGGCAAGAGACCCAGTACTTC
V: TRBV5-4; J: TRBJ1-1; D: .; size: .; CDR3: CASSPAGGLNTEAFF; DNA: TGTGCCAGCAGCCCGGCGGGGGGCCTGAACACTGAAGCTTTCTTT
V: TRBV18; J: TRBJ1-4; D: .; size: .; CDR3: CASSLNMRGSSNEKLFF; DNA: TGTGCCAGCTCACTCAATATGAGGGGTTCGTCGAATGAAAAACTGTTTTTT
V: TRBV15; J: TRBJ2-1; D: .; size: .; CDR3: CATSRDYRPGEQFF; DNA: TGTGCCACCAGCAGAGATTACCGCCCCGGTGAGCAGTTCTTC
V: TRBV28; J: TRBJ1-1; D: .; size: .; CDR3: CASTTEGHWDTEAFF; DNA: TGTGCCAGCACCACCGAGGGACACTGGGACACTGAAGCTTTCTTT
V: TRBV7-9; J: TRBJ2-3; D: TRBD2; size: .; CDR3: CASGKRGGSDTQYF; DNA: TGTGCCAGCGGAAAGCGGGGAGGCTCAGATACGCAGTATTTT